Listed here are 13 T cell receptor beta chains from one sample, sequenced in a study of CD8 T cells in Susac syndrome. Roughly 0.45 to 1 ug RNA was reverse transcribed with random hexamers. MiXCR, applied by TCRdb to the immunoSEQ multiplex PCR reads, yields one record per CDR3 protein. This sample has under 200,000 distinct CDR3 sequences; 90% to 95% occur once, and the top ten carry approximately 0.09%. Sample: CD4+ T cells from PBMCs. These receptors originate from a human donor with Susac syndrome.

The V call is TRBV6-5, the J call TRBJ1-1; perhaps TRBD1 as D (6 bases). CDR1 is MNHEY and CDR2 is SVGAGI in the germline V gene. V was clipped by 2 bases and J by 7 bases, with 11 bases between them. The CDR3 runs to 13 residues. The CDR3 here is CASSYDGQLEAFF. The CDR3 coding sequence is TGTGCCAGCAGTTACGACGGACAGCTTGAAGCTTTCTTT.

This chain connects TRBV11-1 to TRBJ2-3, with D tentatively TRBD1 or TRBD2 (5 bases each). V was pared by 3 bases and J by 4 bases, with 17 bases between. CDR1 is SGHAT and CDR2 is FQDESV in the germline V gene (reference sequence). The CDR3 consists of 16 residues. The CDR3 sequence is CASSFKLGGAADTQYF. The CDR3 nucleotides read TGTGCCAGCAGCTTCAAGCTTGGGGGAGCGGCAGATACGCAGTATTTT.

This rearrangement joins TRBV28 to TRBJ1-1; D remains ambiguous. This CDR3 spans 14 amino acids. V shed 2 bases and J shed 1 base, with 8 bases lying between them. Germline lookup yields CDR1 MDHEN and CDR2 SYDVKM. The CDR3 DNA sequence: TGTGCCAGCAGTTTAGCTTTTGAGAACACTGAAGCTTTCTTT. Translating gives CASSLAFENTEAFF.

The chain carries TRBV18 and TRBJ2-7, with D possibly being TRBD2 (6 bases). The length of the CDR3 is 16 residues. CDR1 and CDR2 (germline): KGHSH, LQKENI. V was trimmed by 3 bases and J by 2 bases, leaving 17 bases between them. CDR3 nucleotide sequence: TGTGCCAGCTCACCGGCGACGCGGGATACAGCCTACGAGCAGTACTTC. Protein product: CASSPATRDTAYEQYF.

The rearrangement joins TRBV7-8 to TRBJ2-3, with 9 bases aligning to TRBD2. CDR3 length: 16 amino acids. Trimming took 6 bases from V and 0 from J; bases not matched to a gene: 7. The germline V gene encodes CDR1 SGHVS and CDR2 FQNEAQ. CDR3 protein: CASRFSSGVSTDTQYF. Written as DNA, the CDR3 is TGTGCCAGCAGATTCTCTAGCGGGGTTAGCACAGATACGCAGTATTTT.

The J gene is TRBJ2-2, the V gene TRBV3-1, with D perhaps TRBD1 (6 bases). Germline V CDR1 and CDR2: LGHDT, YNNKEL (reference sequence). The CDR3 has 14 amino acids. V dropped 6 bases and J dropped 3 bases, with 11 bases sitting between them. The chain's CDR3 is CASRMGADTGELFF. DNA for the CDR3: TGTGCCAGCAGGATGGGGGCTGACACCGGGGAGCTGTTTTTT.

The CDR3 coding sequence is TGTGCCAGCAAATCCGGGACTAGCGGGACCAATGAGCAGTTCTTC. This sequence encodes CASKSGTSGTNEQFF. The genes are TRBV6-1 and TRBJ2-1; TRBD2 aligns across 13 bases. The V and J ends lost 7 bases and 6 bases, in that order; junction bases with no gene match: 6. This CDR3 comprises 15 residues. In germline, CDR1 is MNHNS, CDR2 SASEGT.

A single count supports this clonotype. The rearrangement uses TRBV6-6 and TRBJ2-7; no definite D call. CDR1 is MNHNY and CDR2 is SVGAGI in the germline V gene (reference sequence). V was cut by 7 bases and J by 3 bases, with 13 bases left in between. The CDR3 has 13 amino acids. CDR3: CASTRETDYEQYF. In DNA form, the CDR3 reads TGTGCCAGCACTAGAGAAACAGACTACGAGCAGTACTTC.

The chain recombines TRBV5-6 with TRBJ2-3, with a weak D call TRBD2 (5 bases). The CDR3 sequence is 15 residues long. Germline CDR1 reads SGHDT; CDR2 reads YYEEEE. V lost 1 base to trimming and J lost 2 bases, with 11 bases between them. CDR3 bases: TGTGCCAGCAGCTTGCGGAGCGGAGACACAGATACGCAGTATTTT. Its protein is CASSLRSGDTDTQYF. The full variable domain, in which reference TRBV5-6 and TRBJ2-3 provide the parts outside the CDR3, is DAGVTQSPTHLIKTRGQQVTLRCSPKSGHDTVSWYQQALGQGPQFIFQYYEEEERQRGNFPDRFSGHQFPNYSSELNVNALLLGDSALYLCASSLRSGDTDTQYFGPGTRLTVL.

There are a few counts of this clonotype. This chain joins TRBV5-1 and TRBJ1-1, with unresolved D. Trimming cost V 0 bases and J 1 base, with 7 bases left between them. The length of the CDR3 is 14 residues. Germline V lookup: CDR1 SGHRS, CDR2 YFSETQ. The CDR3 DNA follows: TGCGCCAGCAGCTTGGGACCATCGAACACTGAAGCTTTCTTT. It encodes CASSLGPSNTEAFF.

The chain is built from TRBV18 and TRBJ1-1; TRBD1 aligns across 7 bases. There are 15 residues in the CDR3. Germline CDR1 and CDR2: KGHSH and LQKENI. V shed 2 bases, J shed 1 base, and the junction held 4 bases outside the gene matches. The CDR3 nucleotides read TGTGCCAGCTCACCAATGAGACAGGGGAACACTGAAGCTTTCTTT. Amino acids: CASSPMRQGNTEAFF.

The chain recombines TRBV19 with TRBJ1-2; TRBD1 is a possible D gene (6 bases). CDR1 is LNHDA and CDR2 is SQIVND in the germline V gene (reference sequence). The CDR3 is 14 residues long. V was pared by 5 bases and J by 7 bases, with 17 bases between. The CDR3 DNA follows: TGTGCCAGTAGTCCAGACAGGACCTTCTCTGGCTACACCTTC. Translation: CASSPDRTFSGYTF.

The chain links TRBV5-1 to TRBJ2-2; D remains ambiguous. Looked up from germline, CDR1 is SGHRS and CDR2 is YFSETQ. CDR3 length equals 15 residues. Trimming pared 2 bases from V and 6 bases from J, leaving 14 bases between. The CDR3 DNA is TGCGCCAGCAGCTTACGGGTTGTTGTATCCGGGGAGCTGTTTTTT. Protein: CASSLRVVVSGELFF.